The 6 T cell receptor beta chains below come from one sample, sequenced in a study of Graves' ophthalmopathy and Graves' hyperthyroidism. Amplification of TCR beta CDR3 regions used RNA transcripts. First-round RT-PCR with HTBI primers preceded a second-round multiplex PCR. One entry per CDR3 protein results from TCRdb running MiXCR on the multiplex PCR reads. Counted here are about 210,000 distinct CDR3 sequences, roughly 29% occurring once; the ten biggest clones make up approximately 9.1%. Sequencing used peripheral blood. The receptors were gathered from a man aged 45-60 years with Graves' ophthalmopathy.

The table lists this clonotype with many counts. V and J are TRBV6-5 and TRBJ1-2; 8 nucleotides align to TRBD1. The CDR3 runs 12 residues. V shed 9 bases and J 6 bases; nucleotides not matched to a gene: 6. Germline V lookup: CDR1 MNHEY, CDR2 SVGAGI. The DNA for the CDR3 is TGTGCCAGTACCGACAGGGGAAATGGCTACACCTTC. Its translation: CASTDRGNGYTF.

This chain joins TRBV10-3 and TRBJ1-3; D uncertain. V lost 3 bases and J 2 bases, leaving 11 bases between the germline ends. From germline, CDR1 is ENHRY and CDR2 SYGVKD. The CDR3 has 15 residues. DNA for the CDR3: TGTGCCATCAGTGACCCTGGGTCGGCTGGAAACACCATATATTTT. Protein product: CAISDPGSAGNTIYF.

The chain uses TRBV12-3 or TRBV12-4 and TRBJ2-7, with D hard to call. The CDR3 has 12 amino acids. Trimming cost V 9 bases and J 3 bases, with 12 bases left between them. The CDR3 region has the DNA TGTGCCAGTGCTGTCCCTTTCTACGAGCAGTACTTC. This gives the protein CASAVPFYEQYF.

This clonotype was found many times. The chain has TRBV20-1 and TRBJ1-5, with 9 nucleotides matching TRBD1. Germline V CDR1 and CDR2: DFQATT, SNEGSKA (reference sequence). CDR3 length: 13 residues. CDR3 residues: CSQQGASNQPQHF. The CDR3 bases are TGCAGCCAACAGGGGGCGTCCAATCAGCCCCAGCATTTT.

CDR3 sequence reads: CASTPPGDNSPLHF. The DNA for the CDR3 is TGCGCCAGCACCCCCCCAGGGGATAATTCACCCCTCCACTTT. The V call is TRBV10-2, the J call TRBJ1-6; possible D gene TRBD1, 6 bases. The ends were cut back, 7 bases at V and 5 bases at J, with 12 bases in the middle. The CDR3 totals 14 residues. Per germline, CDR1 WSHSY and CDR2 SAAADI.

There are many counts of this clonotype. The chain couples TRBV6-1 to TRBJ1-1; D possibly corresponds to TRBD1 (5 bases). This CDR3 has 12 residues. V lost 4 bases and J 11 bases, leaving 14 bases between the germline ends. Germline loops: CDR1 MNHNS, CDR2 SASEGT. The CDR3 DNA follows: TGTGCCAGCAGTGGACAGCCCGTGTGGGCTTTCTTT. It is translated as CASSGQPVWAFF.